A selection of T cell receptor beta chains follows, all from one sample in a study of cytomegalovirus exposure and HLA in healthy donors. Produced via immunoSEQ multiplex PCR; TCRdb's table is partial and in-frame only. The table shows under 85,000 clones, with 80% to 95% occurring only once. The sample consisted of PBMCs. The receptors were gathered from a man between 18 and 35 years old in good health and CMV-seropositive. Both conserved end residues are part of each CDR3. The D gene is left open where the match is weak. Rows give clone size only sometimes, using once, few, many, or a class for an expanded clone.

CDR3aa | CDR3nt | v_gene | d_gene | abundance | j_gene
CASSLDWQGTEQYF | TGTGCCAGCAGCTTAGACTGGCAGGGTACCGAGCAGTACTTC | TRBV11-2 | NA | once | TRBJ2-7
CASSLNLGASSYEQYF | TGTGCCAGCAGCCTTAATTTGGGGGCCAGCTCCTACGAGCAGTACTTC | TRBV7-2 | NA | NA | TRBJ2-7
CASSVDRGPYEQYF | TGTGCCAGCAGCGTAGACAGGGGGCCCTACGAGCAGTACTTC | TRBV9 | TRBD1 | NA | TRBJ2-7
CASSWGWGVGTGTEAFF | TGCGCCAGCAGCTGGGGGTGGGGGGTCGGAACAGGCACTGAAGCTTTCTTT | TRBV5-1 | NA | NA | TRBJ1-1
CAIRDRVEYGYTF | TGTGCCATCAGGGACAGGGTGGAATATGGCTACACCTTC | TRBV10-3 | TRBD1 | NA | TRBJ1-2
CARSQKTGRAKNIQYF | TGTGCCAGAAGCCAGAAGACAGGGCGGGCCAAAAACATTCAGTACTTC | TRBV5-3 | TRBD1 | NA | TRBJ2-4
CASSFTGSQGEQYF | TGCGCCAGCAGCTTTACAGGGTCTCAAGGCGAGCAGTACTTC | TRBV5-1 | NA | NA | TRBJ2-7
CASSLEWASSYNEQFF | TGCGCCAGCAGCTTGGAGTGGGCGAGCTCCTACAATGAGCAGTTCTTC | TRBV5-1 | NA | NA | TRBJ2-1
CASSRGLRFDQPQHF | TGTGCCAGCAGTCGAGGGCTTAGATTTGATCAGCCCCAGCATTTT | TRBV28 | NA | once | TRBJ1-5
CASSVGIGLGYGYTF | TGTGCCAGCAGCGTAGGCATAGGACTAGGCTATGGCTACACCTTC | TRBV9 | NA | NA | TRBJ1-2
CASSLGTGIYEQYF | TGTGCCAGCAGTCTCGGGACAGGGATCTACGAGCAGTACTTC | TRBV28 | TRBD1 | few | TRBJ2-7
CASSGDTPRRYF | TGTGCCAGCAGTGGGGACACCCCACGGAGGTACTTC | TRBV6-1 | NA | NA | TRBJ2-7
CASSWENSYEQYF | TGTGCCAGCAGCTGGGAGAATTCCTACGAGCAGTACTTC | TRBV5-4 | NA | NA | TRBJ2-7
CASSISGNSNQPQHF | TGTGCCAGTAGTATATCAGGGAATAGCAATCAGCCCCAGCATTTT | TRBV19 | NA | NA | TRBJ1-5
CASSLGLAGVDSHEQFF | TGCGCCAGCAGCTTGGGGCTAGCGGGAGTTGATTCGCATGAGCAGTTCTTC | TRBV5-1 | TRBD2 | NA | TRBJ2-1
CASAFRGTGDTEAFF | TGTGCCAGCGCATTTAGGGGGACGGGCGACACTGAAGCTTTCTTT | TRBV7-8 | NA | NA | TRBJ1-1
CARSLVIGQPQHF | TGTGCCAGAAGCCTAGTAATCGGCCAGCCCCAGCATTTT | TRBV5-3 | NA | NA | TRBJ1-5
CASSRQRETDTQYF | TGTGCCAGCAGCAGACAGCGGGAGACGGATACGCAGTATTTT | TRBV7-2 | TRBD2 | NA | TRBJ2-3
CASSLSGLAGDEQYF | TGTGCCAGCAGCTTATCCGGACTAGCGGGAGACGAGCAGTACTTC | TRBV7-3 | TRBD2 | NA | TRBJ2-7
CASSLARRLAGIPDTQYF | TGTGCCAGCAGTTTGGCCCGAAGACTAGCGGGAATTCCAGATACGCAGTATTTT | TRBV27 | TRBD2 | NA | TRBJ2-3
CASSSRLRTSTDTQYF | TGCGCCAGCAGCTCGAGACTCCGGACAAGCACAGATACGCAGTATTTT | TRBV5-1 | NA | NA | TRBJ2-3
CASSSGTYNEQFF | TGTGCCAGCAGTAGCGGTACCTACAATGAGCAGTTCTTC | TRBV6-4 | NA | NA | TRBJ2-1